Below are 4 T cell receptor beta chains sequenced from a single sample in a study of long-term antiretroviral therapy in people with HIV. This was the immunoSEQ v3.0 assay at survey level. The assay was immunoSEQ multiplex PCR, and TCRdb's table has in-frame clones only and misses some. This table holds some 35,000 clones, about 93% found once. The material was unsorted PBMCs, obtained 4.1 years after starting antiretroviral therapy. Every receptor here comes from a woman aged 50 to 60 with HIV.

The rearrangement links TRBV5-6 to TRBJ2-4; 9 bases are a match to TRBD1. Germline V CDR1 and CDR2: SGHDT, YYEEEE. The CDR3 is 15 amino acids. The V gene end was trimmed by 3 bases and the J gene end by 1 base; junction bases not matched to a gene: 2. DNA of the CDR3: TGTGCCAGCAGCTACAGGGGGCTGGCCAAAAACATTCAGTACTTC. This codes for CASSYRGLAKNIQYF.

CDR3 protein: CASSLHRNTEAFF. DNA of the CDR3: TGTGCCAGCAGCCTACACCGGAACACTGAAGCTTTCTTT. This chain uses TRBV7-2 with TRBJ1-1; D gene unclear. The CDR3 has 13 residues. CDR1 is SGHTA, CDR2 FQGNSA, per germline. V dropped 5 bases and J dropped 1 base, with 8 bases sitting between them.

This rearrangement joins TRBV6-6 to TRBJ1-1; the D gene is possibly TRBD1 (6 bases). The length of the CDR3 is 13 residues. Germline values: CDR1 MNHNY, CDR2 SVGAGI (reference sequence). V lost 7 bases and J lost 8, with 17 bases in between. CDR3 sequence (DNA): TGTGCCAGCACCCCATCAGGACAGAGGGAAGCTTTCTTT. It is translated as CASTPSGQREAFF.

For the CDR3, the DNA is TGTGCCAGTAGTACCCCGGACAGGGACCAAGAGACCCAGTACTTC. This codes for CASSTPDRDQETQYF. The chain combines TRBV19 with TRBJ2-5; TRBD1 aligns across 8 bases. V gave up 4 bases and J gave up 0 bases; unmatched junction bases: 4. Germline V CDR1 and CDR2: LNHDA, SQIVND (reference sequence). This CDR3 has 15 residues. The whole variable domain, remainder taken from reference TRBV19 and TRBJ2-5, is DGGITQSPKYLFRKEGQNVTLSCEQNLNHDAMYWYRQDPGQGLRLIYYSQIVNDFQKGDIAEGYSVSREKKESFPLTVTSAQKNPTAFYLCASSTPDRDQETQYFGPGTRLLVL.